The rows below give T cell receptor beta chains drawn from one sample of a study of blood T cells in healthy people across ages. TCRdb independently ran MiXCR on the 5' RACE reads; one entry per CDR3 protein. Of fewer than 800,000 distinct CDR3 sequences in the sample, more than 20% were seen once. The sample was also linked to a second study, of T cells of mothers and their children.

Sequencing was carried out using blood. All receptors derive from a boy aged 10-17 years in good health. The CDR3 runs from the conserved cysteine through the conserved F or W. The D gene is left open where the match is weak. The listing skips clone size in some rows; elsewhere it reads once, few, many or a size class.

size	J	D	V	DNA	CDR3
NA	TRBJ2-1	TRBD2	TRBV6-5	TGTGCCAGCAGTTACTTGGCGGGAGGACAATACAATGAGCAGTTCTTC	CASSYLAGGQYNEQFF
NA	TRBJ2-1	NA	TRBV20-1	TGCAGTGCTAGTGAACGGGGCCCTTGGAATGAGCAGTTCTTC	CSASERGPWNEQFF
NA	TRBJ2-2	TRBD1	TRBV18	TGTGCCAGCTCACCTCAACCGGGACAGGGGTCCACCGGGGAGCTGTTTTTT	CASSPQPGQGSTGELFF
few	TRBJ2-1	TRBD2	TRBV7-8	TGTGCCAGCAGCTTATCGGGACTAGTTGTAAATGAGCAGTTCTTC	CASSLSGLVVNEQFF
NA	TRBJ2-1	NA	TRBV24-1	TGTGCCACCAGGGGGGCGGGTACCTACAATGAGCAGTTCTTC	CATRGAGTYNEQFF
few	TRBJ2-7	TRBD2	TRBV7-2	TGTGCCAGCAGCCCCGGGACTAGCGGGGGCTACGAGCAGTACTTC	CASSPGTSGGYEQYF
NA	TRBJ2-7	NA	TRBV20-1	TGCAGTGCTAGAGATCCGGGCGGCTCCTACGAGCAGTACTTC	CSARDPGGSYEQYF
NA	TRBJ2-1	NA	TRBV9	TGTGCCAGCTCCCTCGCGGGGACGCCAGAACTTGATGAGCAGTTCTTC	CASSLAGTPELDEQFF
NA	TRBJ2-5	NA	TRBV6-5	TGTGCCAGCAGTTACTCGGTTGGGCCCGGTGAGACCCAGTACTTC	CASSYSVGPGETQYF
few	TRBJ1-2	NA	TRBV5-1	TGCGCCAGCAGCTTGGGTGACCTTGGCTACACCTTC	CASSLGDLGYTF
NA	TRBJ2-5	NA	TRBV7-2	TGTGCCAGCAGCCCCCGAAGGGCCGAGACCCAGTACTTC	CASSPRRAETQYF
few	TRBJ2-1	NA	TRBV29-1	TGCAGCTTCAAGAACCGGGACGGAAATTACAATGAGCAGTTCTTC	CSFKNRDGNYNEQFF
NA	TRBJ2-1	NA	TRBV6-2/TRBV6-3	TGTGCCAGCAGTTACTCCGGGACTCCTTCCTACAATGAGCAGTTCTTC	CASSYSGTPSYNEQFF
few	TRBJ1-4	NA	TRBV7-2	TGTGCCAGCAGCTTAAATGTCCGTGAAAAACTGTTTTTT	CASSLNVREKLFF
few	TRBJ1-2	TRBD1	TRBV12-3/TRBV12-4	TGTGCCAGCAGTTTACTCGGGACAGGGGGCATGGACTATGGCTACACCTTC	CASSLLGTGGMDYGYTF
NA	TRBJ2-2	TRBD1	TRBV24-1	TGTGCCACCAGTTCCGACAGGGGGAAGACCGGGGAGCTGTTTTTT	CATSSDRGKTGELFF
NA	TRBJ2-5	TRBD2	TRBV11-3	TGTGCCAGCAGCCTCTTGCGGGGGGCTATGCGAGAGACCCAGTACTTC	CASSLLRGAMRETQYF
NA	TRBJ2-4	NA	TRBV20-1	TGCAGTGCTACTTACTGGGGGGAAAACATTCAGTACTTC	CSATYWGENIQYF
NA	TRBJ2-2	NA	TRBV11-2	TGTGCCAGCAGCTTAGTTTTTTATGGAGGGGGCGCCACCGGGGAGCTGTTTTTT	CASSLVFYGGGATGELFF
NA	TRBJ1-4	TRBD1	TRBV12-3/TRBV12-4	TGTGCCAGCAGTTTAGCATCGACAGGGGCCGTCAGCGCAACTAATGAAAAACTGTTTTTT	CASSLASTGAVSATNEKLFF
NA	TRBJ1-4	NA	TRBV29-1	TGCAGCGTTTTCGATGAAAAACTGTTTTTT	CSVFDEKLFF
few	TRBJ2-3	NA	TRBV15	TGTGCCACCAGGGAGCGAGGCACAGATACGCAGTATTTT	CATRERGTDTQYF
NA	TRBJ2-5	NA	TRBV5-4	TGTGCCAGCAGCTTATCCTGGGGGAGTGTCGAGACCCAGTACTTC	CASSLSWGSVETQYF
NA	TRBJ2-5	TRBD1	TRBV29-1	TGCAGCGTGAACAGGGGAAGGGAAGAGACCCAGTACTTC	CSVNRGREETQYF
NA	TRBJ2-2	NA	TRBV19	TGTGCCAGTAGTATTACATCGAACACCGGGGAGCTGTTTTTT	CASSITSNTGELFF
few	TRBJ1-2	TRBD1	TRBV27	TGTGCCAGCAGTTTTGCCAGGGGGATAAGCAGCTACACCTTC	CASSFARGISSYTF
many	TRBJ2-5	TRBD1	TRBV29-1	TGCAGCGTTAACCCGACAGGGGGAGAGACCCAGTACTTC	CSVNPTGGETQYF
NA	TRBJ2-1	TRBD1	TRBV28	TGTGCCAGCAGTCAGCCGGGACAGGGTAATGAGCAGTTCTTC	CASSQPGQGNEQFF
NA	TRBJ2-3	NA	TRBV2	TGTGCCAGCAGTGAAAGGAGGATTAGTCCGCAAACAGATACGCAGTATTTT	CASSERRISPQTDTQYF
NA	TRBJ2-3	NA	TRBV20-1	TGCAGTGCTAGAGAGCTGGACTTCGGGGAGACAGATACGCAGTATTTT	CSARELDFGETDTQYF
few	TRBJ1-3	NA	TRBV28	TGTGCCAGCAGCCTCCAGAGACAGCCCCACTCTGGAAACACCATATATTTT	CASSLQRQPHSGNTIYF
NA	TRBJ2-7	TRBD2	TRBV7-9	TGTGCCAGCAGCTTCGGGACTAGCGGGGTCTACGAGCAGTACTTC	CASSFGTSGVYEQYF
few	TRBJ2-1	NA	TRBV7-2	TGTGCCAGCAGCTTAGCTCGTTATGAGCAGTTCTTC	CASSLARYEQFF
few	TRBJ2-1	NA	TRBV20-1	TGCAGTGCTAGACCCCCGGTGACTGTAGACAATGAGCAGTTCTTC	CSARPPVTVDNEQFF
few	TRBJ2-1	NA	TRBV27	TGTGCCAGCAGTTTACTAGTAGCGGCGGATTACAATGAGCAGTTCTTC	CASSLLVAADYNEQFF
NA	TRBJ2-7	NA	TRBV28	TGTGCCAGCAGGGACTCCGGGGCCCTTTACGAGCAGTACTTC	CASRDSGALYEQYF
few	TRBJ2-3	TRBD2	TRBV20-1	TGCAGTGCTTTTGAACTAGCGGGAGAGGATACGCAGTATTTT	CSAFELAGEDTQYF
few	TRBJ1-2	TRBD1	TRBV7-9	TGTGCCAGCAGCTCCCCTGGACAGGGGGACTATGGCTACACCTTC	CASSSPGQGDYGYTF
NA	TRBJ2-7	NA	TRBV29-1	TGCAGCGTTGAAGAACGGGACGCCGACGAGCAGTACTTC	CSVEERDADEQYF
few	TRBJ2-7	NA	TRBV4-1	TGCGCCAGCAGCCAAGACGTCGTAGCCCGTGAGCAGTACTTC	CASSQDVVAREQYF
NA	TRBJ2-1	TRBD2	TRBV9	TGTGCCAGCAGCGTAGATCCTAGCGGGAGGGCACAGTTCTTC	CASSVDPSGRAQFF
few	TRBJ2-5	NA	TRBV12-3/TRBV12-4	TGTGCCAGCAGTTTAGTTCCGGGGGAGACCCAGTACTTC	CASSLVPGETQYF